This T cell receptor (beta chain) was identified during a study of T cell responses to AZD1222 COVID-19 vaccine. This table comes from immunoSEQ multiplex PCR, and its TCRdb copy is limited to in-frame clones, with some not included. Of about 190,000 clones in the sample, around 86% are singletons; the top ten hold about 3%. This specimen was peripheral blood, taken on day 0 of MenACWY control vaccination. The TCR sequence derives from an adult in good health.

Here the CDR3 reads CASSLGQSYNEQFF. The CDR3 bases are TGTGCCAGCAGCTTAGGACAGTCCTACAATGAGCAGTTCTTC. This chain uses TRBV5-6 with TRBJ2-1, with D possibly being TRBD1 (6 bases). Trimming removed 2 bases from V and 1 base from J, with 7 bases in between. CDR3 length equals 14 residues. Germline CDR1 is SGHDT and CDR2 is YYEEEE.